This T cell receptor beta chain appears in the sequencing data of a study of regulatory T cells in long-lasting Graves disease. As to time point: newly diagnosed GD, antithyroid drugs for less than 3 months. The TCR library was prepared using RNA isolated from PBMCs. The peripheral blood volume drawn was around 10 milliliters, and it was collected into EDTA tubes. Building the TCR beta libraries relied on iRepertoire HTBI primers, and CDR3 regions underwent Arm-PCR. TCRdb itself ran the multiplex PCR reads through MiXCR, one entry per CDR3 protein. The sample contains approximately 440,000 distinct CDR3 sequences, about a sixth of which appear only once. V gave up 7 bases and J gave up 5 bases; unmatched junction bases: 8. The CDR3 has 13 amino acids. CDR1 and CDR2 (germline): ENHRY, SYGVKD. The same specimen was also included in a second study, on T cells in Graves' hyperthyroidism and ophthalmopathy.

The chain is built from TRBV10-3 and TRBJ2-7, with 7 bases lining up with TRBD2. The starting material was peripheral blood mononuclear cells (PBMCs), obtained at new diagnosis, from a patient treated with antithyroid drugs. This sequence was found in a man aged 40-49 years with Graves disease. The CDR3 DNA is TGTGCCATCACACCGGGAGGACTGAACGAGCAGTACTTC. Its translation is CAITPGGLNEQYF.